This passage covers 8 T cell receptor beta chains from one sample sequenced in a study of beta chain features in type 1 diabetes. As every portion of the isolated RNA was reverse transcribed, the sequencing read expressed TCRB transcripts. Some clones are missing from TCRdb's copy, which holds only in-frame ones; the method was immunoSEQ multiplex PCR. This table holds 600,000 to 750,000 clones, around 12% found once. For these TCRs, the target antigens are not known. The study, taken as a whole, reports: Among all four CD4+ subsets, Type 1 diabetes patients had TCRB CDR3s that were moderately but significantly shorter.

The sample consisted of naive CD4+ T cells from blood. The receptors originated from a man aged 25-45 years with type 1 diabetes.

This clone has just a few counts. CDR3 residues: CASSSRSGTSAYEQYF. CDR3 coding DNA: TGTGCCAGCAGCTCGAGATCGGGAACATCTGCCTACGAGCAGTACTTC. The chain carries TRBV7-8 and TRBJ2-7; D perhaps matches TRBD2 (5 bases). Looked up from germline, CDR1 is SGHVS and CDR2 is FQNEAQ. V gave up 4 bases and J gave up 2 bases, with 18 bases separating them. CDR3 length: 16 amino acids.

This chain links TRBV18 with TRBJ1-5; weak D call: TRBD1 (6 bases). The ends were cut back, 3 bases at V and 5 bases at J, with 14 bases in the middle. The CDR3 is 15 residues long. Germline CDR1 KGHSH, CDR2 LQKENI. The CDR3 nucleotides are TGTGCCAGCTCACCGTCACAGGGTGGGGATCAGCCCCAGCATTTT. It is translated as CASSPSQGGDQPQHF.

This clone was observed a few times. The chain recombines TRBV5-1 with TRBJ2-5, with unresolved D. CDR3 length equals 14 residues. Germline V gene data show CDR1 as SGHRS and CDR2 as YFSETQ. Trimming pared 0 bases from V and 5 bases from J, leaving 11 bases between. CDR3 residues: CASSLGRVTETQYF. The CDR3 DNA reads as TGCGCCAGCAGCTTGGGAAGGGTCACGGAGACCCAGTACTTC.

In its sample, this clone was seen a few times. The chain links TRBV7-9 to TRBJ2-1; the D is unclear. Looked up from germline, CDR1 is SEHNR and CDR2 is FQNEAQ (reference sequence). This CDR3 is built from 11 residues. Trimming removed 5 bases at V and 10 bases at J, with 9 bases between. CDR3 region: CASSPTREQFF. CDR3 DNA: TGTGCCAGCAGCCCTACCAGGGAGCAGTTCTTC.

About this clone itself: Within the sample, other DNA sequences also encode this same CDR3. The chain employs TRBV7-2 and TRBJ1-1; weak D call: TRBD1 (5 bases). Germline CDR1 is SGHTA and CDR2 is FQGNSA. V lost 0 bases, J lost 7 bases, and 9 bases lay in between. The CDR3 consists of 13 residues. Written as DNA, the CDR3 is TGTGCCAGCAGCTTAGCGGGCCAGGGTGAAGCTTTCTTT. Amino acids: CASSLAGQGEAFF.

V is TRBV12-5 and J is TRBJ2-3; no clear D. V was trimmed by 4 bases and J by 4 bases, leaving 15 bases between them. Germline V lookup: CDR1 LGHNT, CDR2 FRNRAP. The CDR3 is made up of 15 amino acids. As DNA, the CDR3 is TGTGCTAGTGGTTCCCCCTGGTCCGGTTCAGATACGCAGTATTTT. Translating gives CASGSPWSGSDTQYF. The full variable domain, completed using reference TRBV12-5 and TRBJ2-3, is DARVTQTPRHKVTEMGQEVTMRCQPILGHNTVFWYRQTMMQGLELLAYFRNRAPLDDSGMPKDRFSAEMPDATLATLKIQPSEPRDSAVYFCASGSPWSGSDTQYFGPGTRLTVL.

The table lists this clone with a few counts. The rearrangement uses TRBV5-6 and TRBJ1-2, with TRBD1 as a possible D gene (6 bases). Germline V gene data show CDR1 as SGHDT and CDR2 as YYEEEE. The CDR3 spans 14 residues. The germline V and J ends were trimmed by 0 bases and 4 bases, with 10 bases remaining between them. The CDR3 spells CASSLGQVGYGYTF. For the CDR3, the DNA is TGTGCCAGCAGCTTGGGACAGGTGGGCTATGGCTACACCTTC.

This clone showed up just a few times. The rearrangement links TRBV14 to TRBJ2-7; D may be TRBD2 (5 bases). CDR3 length: 14 residues. Trimming left V 3 bases short and J 2 bases short, with 11 bases between. Germline lookup yields CDR1 SGHDN and CDR2 FVKESK. The DNA of the CDR3 is TGTGCCAGCAGCCACCTGGACTGGGCCTACGAGCAGTACTTC. Its protein product is CASSHLDWAYEQYF. The whole variable domain, filled in from reference TRBV14 and TRBJ2-7, reads EAGVTQFPSHSVIEKGQTVTLRCDPISGHDNLYWYRRVMGKEIKFLLHFVKESKQDESGMPNNRFLAERTGGTYSTLKVQPAELEDSGVYFCASSHLDWAYEQYFGPGTRLTVT.